The T cell receptor (beta chain) under discussion was sequenced for a study of cytomegalovirus exposure and HLA in healthy donors. The PCR was carried out with 60 Vbeta primers and 13 Jbeta primers. Here immunoSEQ multiplex PCR was the method, and the copy in TCRdb shows in-frame clones only, minus some. The repertoire includes 200,000 or so clones, 82% of them detected once, and around 6% sits in the top ten. To note about this clone: Its antigen remains unidentified.

Study-wide results and caveats: Across donors, presence/absence analyses took sequencing depth to be roughly uniform. An analysis was carried out later, and it reportedly showed fewer N-insertions in an Asian-associated ancestry cluster than the approximately 700-donor mean. In vitro testing confirmed three CMV-associated chains as specific for CMV antigens. Most TCR sequences showed up rarely, but some public TCRs showed up in many donors.

V was trimmed by 7 bases and J by 7 bases, leaving 14 bases between them. Germline V gene lookup returns CDR1 SNHLY and CDR2 FYNNEI. The CDR3 has 13 amino acids. Sequencing was carried out using PBMCs. The chain recombines TRBV2 with TRBJ1-5; the D is unclear. The sequence came from a woman in her fifties or sixties in good health and CMV-seropositive. CDR3 loop: CASNFESEQPQHF. Written as DNA, the CDR3 is TGTGCCAGCAATTTCGAATCGGAGCAGCCCCAGCATTTT.